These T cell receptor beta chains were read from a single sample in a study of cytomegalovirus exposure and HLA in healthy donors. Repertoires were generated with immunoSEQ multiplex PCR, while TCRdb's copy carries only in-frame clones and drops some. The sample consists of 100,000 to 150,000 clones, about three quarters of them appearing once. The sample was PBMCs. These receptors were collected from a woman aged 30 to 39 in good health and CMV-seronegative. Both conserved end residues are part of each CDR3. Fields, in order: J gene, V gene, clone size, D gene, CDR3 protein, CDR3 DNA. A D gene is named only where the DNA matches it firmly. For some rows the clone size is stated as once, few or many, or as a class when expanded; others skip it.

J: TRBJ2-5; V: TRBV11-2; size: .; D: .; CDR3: CASMVAHQETQYF; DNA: TGTGCCAGCATGGTAGCTCATCAAGAGACCCAGTACTTC
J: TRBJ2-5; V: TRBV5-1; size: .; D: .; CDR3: CASSFQGPTQETQYF; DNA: TGCGCCAGCAGCTTTCAGGGCCCAACGCAAGAGACCCAGTACTTC
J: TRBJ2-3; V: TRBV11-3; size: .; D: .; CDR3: CASSFRTGRGDTQYF; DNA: TGTGCCAGCAGCTTCCGGACAGGGAGGGGAGATACGCAGTATTTT
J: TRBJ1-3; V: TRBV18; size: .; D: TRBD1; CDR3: CASSSIPGTGGNTIYF; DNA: TGTGCCAGCTCGTCCATACCCGGGACAGGGGGAAACACCATATATTTT
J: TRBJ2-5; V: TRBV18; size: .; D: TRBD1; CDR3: CASSPSMDREETQYF; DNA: TGTGCCAGCTCACCAAGCATGGACAGGGAAGAGACCCAGTACTTC
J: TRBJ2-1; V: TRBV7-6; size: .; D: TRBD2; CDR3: CASSPLAGSYNEQFF; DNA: TGTGCCAGCAGCCCACTAGCGGGCTCCTACAATGAGCAGTTCTTC
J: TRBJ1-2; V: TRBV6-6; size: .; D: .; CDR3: CASSSEVEYGYTF; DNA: TGTGCCAGCAGTTCCGAAGTAGAGTATGGCTACACCTTC
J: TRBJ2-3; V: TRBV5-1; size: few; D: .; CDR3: CASKRQPGTDTQYF; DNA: TGCGCCAGCAAGCGGCAGCCGGGGACAGATACGCAGTATTTT
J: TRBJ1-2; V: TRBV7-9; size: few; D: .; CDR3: CASSNTGLYGYTF; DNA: TGTGCCAGCAGCAACACAGGTTTATATGGCTACACCTTC
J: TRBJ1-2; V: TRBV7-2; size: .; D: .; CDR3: CASSLRGYGYTF; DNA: TGTGCCAGCAGCTTAAGGGGTTATGGCTACACCTTC
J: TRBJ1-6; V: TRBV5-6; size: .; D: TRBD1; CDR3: CASSWGTGGARPLHF; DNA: TGTGCCAGCAGCTGGGGGACAGGGGGCGCGCGGCCCCTCCACTTT
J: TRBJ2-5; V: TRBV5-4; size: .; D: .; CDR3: CASSLGRGETQYF; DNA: TGTGCCAGCAGCTTGGGTCGGGGAGAGACCCAGTACTTC
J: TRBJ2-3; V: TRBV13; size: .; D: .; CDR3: CASSYRGDTQYF; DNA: TGTGCCAGCAGCTACCGGGGAGATACGCAGTATTTT
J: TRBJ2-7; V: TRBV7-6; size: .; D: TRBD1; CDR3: CASSLGQGVREQYF; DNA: TGTGCCAGCAGCTTAGGGCAGGGGGTGAGAGAGCAGTACTTC
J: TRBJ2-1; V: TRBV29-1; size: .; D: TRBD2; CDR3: CSVTSGGPHSYNEQFF; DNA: TGCAGCGTTACTAGCGGGGGCCCCCACTCCTACAATGAGCAGTTCTTC
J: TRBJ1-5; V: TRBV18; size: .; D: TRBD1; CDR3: CASSLTSGQGNQPQHF; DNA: TGTGCCAGCTCACTCACCTCGGGACAGGGCAATCAGCCCCAGCATTTT
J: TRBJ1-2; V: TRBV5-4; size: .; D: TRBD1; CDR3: CASSFDRGVYGYTF; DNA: TGTGCCAGCAGTTTTGACAGGGGAGTCTATGGCTACACCTTC
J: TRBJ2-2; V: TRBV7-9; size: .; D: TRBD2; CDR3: CASRTGLAGEKGKDGELFF; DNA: TGTGCCAGCAGGACGGGACTAGCGGGAGAAAAGGGGAAGGACGGGGAGCTGTTTTTT
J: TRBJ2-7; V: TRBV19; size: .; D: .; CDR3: CASSPRPGYEQYF; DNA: TGTGCCAGTAGTCCCAGACCAGGGTATGAGCAGTACTTC
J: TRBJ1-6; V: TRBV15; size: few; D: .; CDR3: CATSRDPSNSPLHF; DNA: TGTGCCACCAGCAGAGATCCGTCTAATTCACCCCTCCACTTT
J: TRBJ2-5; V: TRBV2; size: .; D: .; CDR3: CASIGDSPKETQYF; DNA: TGTGCCAGCATAGGAGACAGTCCTAAAGAGACCCAGTACTTC
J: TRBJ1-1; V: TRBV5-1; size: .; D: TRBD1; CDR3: CASSSTGTGGTEAFF; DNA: TGCGCCAGCAGCTCCACCGGGACAGGGGGAACTGAAGCTTTCTTT
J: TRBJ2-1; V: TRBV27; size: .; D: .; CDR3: CASSLSAGGEQFF; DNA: TGTGCCAGCAGTTTATCAGCGGGCGGTGAGCAGTTCTTC
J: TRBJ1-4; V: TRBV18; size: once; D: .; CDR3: CASSPTGNEKLFF; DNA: TGTGCCAGCTCACCCACGGGGAATGAAAAACTGTTTTTT
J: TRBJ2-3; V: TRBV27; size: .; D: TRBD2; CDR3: CASSFLAGGPDTQYF; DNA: TGTGCCAGCAGTTTCCTAGCGGGGGGACCAGATACGCAGTATTTT
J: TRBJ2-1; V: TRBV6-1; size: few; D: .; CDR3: CASATNSGEYNEQFF; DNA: TGTGCCAGCGCTACCAATAGCGGAGAGTACAATGAGCAGTTCTTC
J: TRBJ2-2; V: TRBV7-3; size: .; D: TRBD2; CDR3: CASSTSGYTGELFF; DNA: TGTGCCAGCAGCACTAGCGGTTACACCGGGGAGCTGTTTTTT
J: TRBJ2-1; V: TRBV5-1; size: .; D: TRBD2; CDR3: CASSLRLAGGPNEQFF; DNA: TGCGCCAGCAGCTTGAGACTAGCGGGGGGGCCCAATGAGCAGTTCTTC
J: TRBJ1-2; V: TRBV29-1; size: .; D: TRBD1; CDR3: CSVGQGYDGYTF; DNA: TGCAGCGTAGGACAGGGGTACGATGGCTACACCTTC
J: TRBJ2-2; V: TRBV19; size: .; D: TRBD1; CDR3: CASSKPGQGDNTGELFF; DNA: TGTGCCAGTAGCAAGCCGGGACAGGGGGACAACACCGGGGAGCTGTTTTTT
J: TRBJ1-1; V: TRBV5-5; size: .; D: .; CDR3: CASSLIPGYNTEAFF; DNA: TGTGCCAGCAGCTTGATCCCAGGGTATAACACTGAAGCTTTCTTT
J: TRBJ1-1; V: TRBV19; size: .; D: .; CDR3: CASSAQQGMGTEAFF; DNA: TGTGCCAGTAGTGCCCAGCAGGGGATGGGAACTGAAGCTTTCTTT
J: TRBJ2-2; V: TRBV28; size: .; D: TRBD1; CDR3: CASSTGGGTGELFF; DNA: TGTGCCAGCAGTACAGGGGGCGGGACCGGGGAGCTGTTTTTT
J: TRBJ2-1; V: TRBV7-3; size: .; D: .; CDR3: CASSFGGAGPSNNEQFF; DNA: TGTGCCAGCAGCTTTGGGGGAGCGGGCCCCTCTAACAATGAGCAGTTCTTC
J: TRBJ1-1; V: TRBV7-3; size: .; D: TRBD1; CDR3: CASSLGTDTEAFF; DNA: TGTGCCAGCAGCTTGGGGACAGACACTGAAGCTTTCTTT
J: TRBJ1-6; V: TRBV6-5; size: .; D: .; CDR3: CASSYSIRADSPLHF; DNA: TGTGCCAGCAGTTACTCGATCAGGGCGGATTCACCCCTCCACTTT
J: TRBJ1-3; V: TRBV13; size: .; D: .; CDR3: CASSARGVGGNTIYF; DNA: TGTGCCAGCAGCGCACGCGGGGTGGGTGGAAACACCATATATTTT
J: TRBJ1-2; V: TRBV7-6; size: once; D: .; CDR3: CASSLGQQSNYGYTF; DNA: TGTGCCAGCAGCTTAGGACAGCAGTCTAACTATGGCTACACCTTC
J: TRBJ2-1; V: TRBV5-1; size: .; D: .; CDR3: CASTFEGYEGTPYNEQFF; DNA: TGCGCCAGCACCTTTGAGGGCTATGAGGGTACCCCCTACAATGAGCAGTTCTTC
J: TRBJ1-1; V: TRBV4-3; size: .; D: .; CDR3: CASSPGTMGLGTEAFF; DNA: TGCGCCAGCAGCCCCGGGACAATGGGGCTGGGAACTGAAGCTTTCTTT
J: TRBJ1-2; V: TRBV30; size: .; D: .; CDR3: CAWSVQVRGYGYTF; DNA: TGTGCCTGGAGTGTGCAAGTTCGGGGATATGGCTACACCTTC